Below are 27 T cell receptor beta chains sequenced from a single sample in a study of blood T cells in healthy people across ages. A second PCR, run for roughly 7 to 11 cycles, used a sample-barcoded 5' primer plus a J-beta primer mix. TCRdb redid the calling of the 5' RACE reads with MiXCR, one entry per CDR3 protein. The sample shows 800,000 to 950,000 distinct CDR3 sequences, around 29% of them seen only once. The same data also contributed to another study, on T cells of mothers and their children.

Input material: blood. Receptors were obtained from a woman between 40 and 55 years old in good health.

V usage is TRBV12-3 or TRBV12-4 and J usage is TRBJ2-1; no definite D call. V was cut by 5 bases and J by 11 bases, with 13 bases left in between. CDR3 size: 12 residues. This CDR3 is CASSAAILKQFF. In nucleotides, the CDR3 is TGTGCCAGCAGTGCGGCAATATTGAAGCAGTTCTTC.

This clonotype was seen a few times. The chain has TRBV24-1 and TRBJ2-1, with D possibly TRBD2 on 6 matching bases. The CDR3 has 18 amino acids. Deletions cut 5 bases from V and 0 bases from J, with 19 bases between. From germline, CDR1 is KGHDR and CDR2 SFDVKD. The CDR3 DNA sequence: TGTGCCACCAGTGTTATCGAGGGGACTTTTAGCTCCTACAATGAGCAGTTCTTC. The encoded protein is CATSVIEGTFSSYNEQFF.

V is TRBV13 and J is TRBJ2-5, with unresolved D. The end of the DNA is better explained by TRBJ2-7, so the J call may be wrong. This CDR3 spans 16 amino acids. Germline V CDR1 and CDR2: PRHDT, FYEKMQ (reference sequence). The chain's CDR3 is CASSADTPGRDYEQYF. The DNA for the CDR3 is TGTGCCAGCAGCGCCGACACTCCGGGTCGTGACTACGAGCAGTACTTC.

V usage is TRBV7-2 and J usage is TRBJ1-1, with 8 bases that match TRBD1. The length of the CDR3 is 14 residues. The V and J ends lost 3 bases and 5 bases, in that order; junction bases with no gene match: 5. Germline CDR1 reads SGHTA; CDR2 reads FQGNSA. The CDR3, as DNA: TGTGCCAGCAGCTTGCAGGGGGCGACAACTGAAGCTTTCTTT. Amino acid sequence: CASSLQGATTEAFF. Variable domain in full (rest from reference TRBV7-2 and TRBJ1-1): GAGVSQSPSNKVTEKGKDVELRCDPISGHTALYWYRQSLGQGLEFLIYFQGNSAPDKSGLPSDRFSAERTGGSVSTLTIQRTQQEDSAVYLCASSLQGATTEAFFGQGTRLTVV.

V usage is TRBV7-3 and J usage is TRBJ2-1; 8 bases map to TRBD2. The ends lost 1 base at V and 1 base at J; junction bases unmatched: 3. Looked up from germline, CDR1 is SGHTA and CDR2 is FQGTGA. The CDR3 loop spans 16 amino acids. The CDR3 reads CASSLKLAGSYNEQFF. CDR3 sequence (DNA): TGTGCCAGCAGCTTAAAGCTAGCGGGTTCCTACAATGAGCAGTTCTTC.

V usage is TRBV28 and J usage is TRBJ2-1; D gene ambiguous. V lost 2 bases, J lost 4 bases, and 15 bases lay in between. Germline lookup yields CDR1 MDHEN and CDR2 SYDVKM. The CDR3 has 16 amino acids. CDR3 bases: TGTGCCAGCAGTTTAACCAGGCCTCAACCTTACAATGAGCAGTTCTTC. Residues: CASSLTRPQPYNEQFF.

As concerns this clonotype: Given a much more abundant clone one base away, this may be a read error. The rearrangement uses TRBV7-2 and TRBJ2-1; TRBD1 is a possible D gene (5 bases). CDR3 length equals 16 residues. CDR1 is SGHTA and CDR2 is FQGNSA in the germline V gene. Trimming took off 4 bases at V and 0 bases at J, with 13 bases between the two ends. The CDR3, as DNA: TGTGCCAGCAGCTCCCGGCAGGGAACCTCCTACAATGAGCAGTTCTTC. This gives the protein CASSSRQGTSYNEQFF.

The chain has TRBV6-1 and TRBJ2-2, with D uncertain. V gave up 2 bases and J gave up 0 bases, with 10 bases separating them. Germline loops: CDR1 MNHNS, CDR2 SASEGT. The CDR3 is made up of 16 amino acids. The CDR3 coding sequence is TGTGCCAGCAGTGAATGGGGTAGCCCGAACACCGGGGAGCTGTTTTTT. Its translation is CASSEWGSPNTGELFF.

This sequence joins TRBV18 and TRBJ2-1; 7 bases are a match to TRBD1. The CDR3 contains 18 residues. CDR1 is KGHSH, CDR2 LQKENI, per germline. The trim removed 0 bases at V and 5 bases at J, leaving 13 bases unmatched. This CDR3 reads CASSPPGQTIYSNNEQFF. DNA of the CDR3: TGTGCCAGCTCACCACCGGGACAGACGATTTACAGCAACAATGAGCAGTTCTTC.

This sequence joins TRBV7-8 and TRBJ1-5, with 10 bases that match TRBD1. The CDR3 loop spans 16 amino acids. Losses at the gene ends were 4 bases for V and 0 bases for J; bases not matched to a gene: 3. Germline lookup yields CDR1 SGHVS and CDR2 FQNEAQ. The CDR3 bases are TGTGCCAGCAGCTCTGGGACAGGGGCTAGCAATCAGCCCCAGCATTTT. Protein: CASSSGTGASNQPQHF. The variable domain in full, completed from reference TRBV7-8 and TRBJ1-5, reads GAGVSQSPRYKVAKRGQDVALRCDPISGHVSLFWYQQALGQGPEFLTYFQNEAQLDKSGLPSDRFFAERPEGSVSTLKIQRTQQEDSAVYLCASSSGTGASNQPQHFGDGTRLSIL.

The sample holds a few counts of this clonotype. CDR3 region: CASSQANTGELFF. CDR3 nucleotide sequence: TGTGCCAGCAGTCAGGCGAACACCGGGGAGCTGTTTTTT. V and J are TRBV9 and TRBJ2-2; D not resolved. This CDR3 is 13 amino acids long. Germline V lookup: CDR1 SGDLS, CDR2 YYNGEE. The V end lost 5 bases, the J end lost 0 bases, and 5 bases lay between the germline ends.

This clonotype was found a few times. The chain links TRBV3-1 to TRBJ2-7; 10 bases line up with TRBD2. CDR1 and CDR2 from the germline V gene are LGHDT and YNNKEL (reference sequence). The J segment lost 5 bases and the V segment lost 3 bases, leaving 13 bases of the junction unmatched. The CDR3 runs 17 residues. The CDR3 spells CASSQEGGLAQINEQYF. CDR3 DNA sequence: TGTGCCAGCAGCCAGGAGGGGGGACTAGCGCAGATCAACGAGCAGTACTTC.

In this sample, this clonotype turned up a few times. V usage is TRBV4-1 and J usage is TRBJ1-2; TRBD1 is a possible D gene (5 bases). The CDR3 extends over 13 amino acids. V lost 4 bases, J lost 6 bases, and 12 bases lay in between. Germline CDR1 reads MGHRA; CDR2 reads YSYEKL. The CDR3 region is CASSRLGQDGYTF. DNA for the CDR3: TGCGCCAGCAGCCGCCTGGGGCAGGATGGCTACACCTTC.

This clonotype has more than one count but fewer than ten. The rearrangement uses TRBV29-1 and TRBJ2-5; D is unclear. The J call is doubtful: the DNA matches TRBJ2-4 better. CDR1 and CDR2 (germline): SQVTM, ANQGSEA. The CDR3 has 15 residues. The CDR3 nucleotides read TGCAGCGTTGAAGATCGAGGTGCGCCCAAAAACATTCAGTACTTC. This encodes CSVEDRGAPKNIQYF.

V gene TRBV20-1 combines with J gene TRBJ2-3, with D possibly being TRBD1 (6 bases). Germline V CDR1 and CDR2: DFQATT, SNEGSKA (reference sequence). The CDR3 runs to 14 residues. V was shortened by 6 bases and J by 4 bases, with 17 bases between the two germline ends. For the CDR3, the DNA is TGCAGTGCCCAGAACAGGGATCCCTCAGATACGCAGTATTTT. Its translation is CSAQNRDPSDTQYF.

V usage is TRBV7-9 and J usage is TRBJ1-2; TRBD1 matches at 8 bases. The CDR3 covers 17 residues. V lost 2 bases to trimming and J lost 4 bases; unmatched junction nucleotides: 12. Germline V gives CDR1 SEHNR, CDR2 FQNEAQ (reference sequence). The DNA of the CDR3 is TGTGCCAGCAGCTTATCGGGGGGACAGGCGAAGGGCTATGGCTACACCTTC. It is translated as CASSLSGGQAKGYGYTF.

This clonotype was recorded a few times. The chain carries TRBV28 and TRBJ2-1; a possible D gene is TRBD2 (6 bases). V was shortened by 6 bases and J by 8 bases, with 14 bases between the two germline ends. CDR3 size: 13 residues. Germline-derived CDR1 and CDR2 are MDHEN and SYDVKM. CDR3 residues: CASRGTPLDEQFF. CDR3 DNA sequence: TGTGCCAGCAGGGGGACTCCGTTGGATGAGCAGTTCTTC.

The chain has TRBV11-3 and TRBJ2-2; perhaps TRBD2 as D (6 bases). Trimming pared 7 bases from V and 2 bases from J, leaving 14 bases between. The CDR3 sequence is 15 residues long. Germline loops: CDR1 SGHNT, CDR2 YENEEA. CDR3 in amino acids: CASTRGTENTGELFF. CDR3 DNA sequence: TGTGCCAGCACCCGCGGGACGGAAAACACCGGGGAGCTGTTTTTT.

V gene TRBV29-1 combines with J gene TRBJ1-2, with D possibly matching TRBD1 (6 bases). The CDR3 consists of 11 residues. Trimming removed 7 bases from V and 7 bases from J, with 13 bases in between. Germline CDR1 is SQVTM and CDR2 is ANQGSEA. The CDR3 loop reads CSENRDGGYTF. CDR3 DNA: TGCAGCGAGAACAGGGACGGTGGCTACACCTTC.

The gene calls are TRBV14 and TRBJ1-4; D call uncertain. CDR3 size: 15 residues. Trimming took off 1 base at V and 5 bases at J, with 11 bases between the two ends. The V gene's germline CDR1 is SGHDN and CDR2 FVKESK. The CDR3 sequence is CASSQGGRLNEKLFF. CDR3 nucleotide sequence: TGTGCCAGCAGCCAAGGCGGACGGTTGAATGAAAAACTGTTTTTT.

The genes are TRBV6-5 and TRBJ1-5; D perhaps matches TRBD1 (5 bases). Trimming removed 9 bases from V and 4 bases from J, with 13 bases in between. The length of the CDR3 is 13 residues. CDR1 and CDR2 from the germline V gene are MNHEY and SVGAGI. CDR3 coding DNA: TGTGCCAGAAAGGGACGGGGGAATCAGCCCCAGCATTTT. Amino acid sequence: CARKGRGNQPQHF.

This clonotype was detected a few times. The chain links TRBV12-3 or TRBV12-4 to TRBJ2-3; 13 nucleotides agree with TRBD2. Unmatched junction bases numbered 11, after V lost 6 bases and J lost 2 bases. The CDR3 spans 18 residues. CDR3 amino acids: CASSYLRTSGRYTDTQYF. The CDR3, as DNA: TGTGCCAGCAGCTATTTACGGACTAGCGGGAGATACACAGATACGCAGTATTTT.

The CDR3 DNA follows: TGCAGTGCTGGGTTGGTGATGGAGACCCAGTACTTC. This gives the protein CSAGLVMETQYF. J is TRBJ2-7 and V is TRBV20-1; D unresolved. The J call may be mistaken, given a closer DNA end match to TRBJ2-5. CDR3 length: 12 amino acids. Germline values: CDR1 DFQATT, CDR2 SNEGSKA (reference sequence).

This sequence joins TRBV11-1 and TRBJ1-1, with 8 positions matching TRBD1. After removal of 7 bases from V and 4 bases from J, the junction contained 17 bases not matched to a gene. This CDR3 is built from 17 residues. Looked up from germline, CDR1 is SGHAT and CDR2 is FQDESV (reference sequence). In DNA, the CDR3 is TGTGCCAGCACAAAAAGGGCGGACAGGGCTAAGGTCACTGAAGCTTTCTTT. Translated: CASTKRADRAKVTEAFF.

This clonotype was recorded at least ten times. The V gene is TRBV29-1, the J gene TRBJ2-5; D possibly matches TRBD1 or TRBD2 (5 bases each). Germline lookup yields CDR1 SQVTM and CDR2 ANQGSEA. The germline V and J ends were trimmed by 1 base and 1 base, with 13 bases remaining between them. The length of the CDR3 is 15 residues. CDR3 sequence (DNA): TGCAGCGTTGAAGGGGGACGGCGGCTCCAAGAGACCCAGTACTTC. It specifies CSVEGGRRLQETQYF. Drawing the rest from reference TRBV29-1 and TRBJ2-5, the complete variable domain is SAVISQKPSRDICQRGTSLTIQCQVDSQVTMMFWYRQQPGQSLTLIATANQGSEATYESGFVIDKFPISRPNLTFSTLTVSNMSPEDSSIYLCSVEGGRRLQETQYFGPGTRLLVL.

The rearrangement uses TRBV7-8 and TRBJ2-1; D ambiguous. The CDR3 contains 11 residues. Trimming took off 4 bases at V and 8 bases at J, with 6 bases between the two ends. The germline gives CDR1 SGHVS, CDR2 FQNEAQ. CDR3 nucleotides: TGTGCCAGCAGCTATGTCTATGAGCAGTTCTTC. It yields the protein CASSYVYEQFF.

In its sample, this clonotype was seen many times. The V call is TRBV12-3 or TRBV12-4, the J call TRBJ1-2; D might be TRBD1 (6 bases). The CDR3 has 13 amino acids. The V and J ends lost 3 bases and 7 bases respectively, with 12 bases between them. The CDR3 DNA sequence: TGTGCCAGCAGTTTCAGGGGTAATGGTGGCTACACCTTC. It encodes CASSFRGNGGYTF.